The clone carrying this TCR beta chain was counted once. The sample is drawn from a study of blood T cell repertoires in COVID-19. About the study: Acute and convalescent COVID-19 specimens originated in the United States, Italy and Spain. PBMCs, B-cell-depleted T cells, or T cells were the source of the cDNA or gDNA that made up the material.

The CDR3 runs 13 residues. J was trimmed by 8 bases and V by 6 bases; bases with no gene match: 3. Produced via immunoSEQ multiplex PCR; TCRdb's table is partial and in-frame only. The sample has 250,000 or so clones; 91% are singletons. This TCR derives from a human donor in a cohort exposed to, infected with or recovered from COVID-19 (not recorded which). The donor label of this sample is uncertain. The rearrangement joins TRBV12-3 or TRBV12-4 to TRBJ1-4; TRBD1 agrees at 10 bases. Sequenced material: PBMCs or T cells enriched from blood (not recorded which). CDR3 region: CASRDRGREKLFF. In DNA, the CDR3 is TGTGCCAGCAGAGACAGGGGGCGGGAAAAACTGTTTTTT.